The text below deals with one TCR beta chain. Together with a sample-barcoded 5' primer, a J-beta primer mix was included in a second PCR lasting roughly 6 to 12 cycles. Each cDNA molecule was tagged by a template-switch adaptor that had 12 random nucleotides. MiXCR was run by TCRdb on the 5' RACE reads, yielding one entry per CDR3 protein. The data hold about 1.5 million distinct CDR3 sequences, with 40% to 45% observed a single time. The sample originates from a study of blood T cells in healthy people across ages. About the study: With template switching, about one barcoded beta molecule was captured per two T cells.

Deletions cut 0 bases from V and 8 bases from J, with 16 bases between. The CDR3 runs to 16 residues. CDR1 and CDR2 from the germline V gene are LGHNA and YSLEER. The receptor was isolated from a woman aged 18-29 years in good health. V usage is TRBV4-3 and J usage is TRBJ1-4; the D is unclear. The specimen was blood. In DNA, the CDR3 is TGCGCCAGCAGCCAAGATCGGAAGGCGCTCGCGGAAAAACTGTTTTTT. The encoded protein is CASSQDRKALAEKLFF.